This entry describes one TCR beta chain. Its target is unknown. Only in-frame clones appear in the TCRdb table, and some are missing; sequencing was by immunoSEQ multiplex PCR. The table includes over 100,000 clones, around 89% detected once. The sample belongs to a study of T cell responses to AZD1222 COVID-19 vaccine. Study results and limitations: Only six or seven AZD1222 recipients were seropositive at baseline. Increased Spike-specific TCR breadth and depth were observed after two AZD1222 doses.

In germline, CDR1 is MNHNS, CDR2 SASEGT. The ends were cut back, 3 bases at V and 5 bases at J, with 13 bases in the middle. The CDR3 spans 14 residues. V and J are TRBV6-1 and TRBJ2-5; D not certain. Sequencing was performed on peripheral blood, taken on day 0 of AZD1222 vaccination. The sequence derives from an adult in good health. CDR3 protein: CASSDWAFGETQYF. DNA of the CDR3: TGTGCCAGCAGTGATTGGGCCTTTGGGGAGACCCAGTACTTC.